This T cell receptor (beta chain) was obtained from a study of cytomegalovirus exposure and HLA in healthy donors. Germline V gives CDR1 SGHTA, CDR2 FQGNSA. V lost 6 bases, J lost 5 bases, and 7 bases stayed unmatched. The CDR3 extends over 15 amino acids. The PCR employed 60 Vbeta primers together with 13 Jbeta primers. Assay: immunoSEQ multiplex PCR; the TCRdb copy retains only in-frame clones and omits some. The sample contains some 60,000 clones, over 60% of which appear only once. This rearrangement joins TRBV7-2 to TRBJ2-3, with 11 bases fitting TRBD2. The source material was PBMCs. This TCR was sampled from a woman aged 25 to 39 in good health and CMV-seronegative. The CDR3: CASSLLAGVKDTQYF. The CDR3 coding sequence is TGTGCCAGCAGTTTACTAGCGGGAGTAAAAGATACGCAGTATTTT.